This T cell receptor beta chain was sequenced in a study of cytomegalovirus exposure and HLA in healthy donors. About this clone itself: No antigen is known for it.

Germline V CDR1 and CDR2: MNHNS, SASEGT. V was pared by 6 bases and J by 2 bases, with 16 bases between. This CDR3 is built from 15 residues. Overall study results and limits: There were approximately 150 TCR beta chains listed as cytomegalovirus-associated.

The PCR used 60 Vbeta and 13 Jbeta primers. In the original analysis: In a later analysis, of 84 million or so unique beta chains, some 10 million appeared in at least two donors. Libraries were prepared by immunoSEQ multiplex PCR; TCRdb keeps only in-frame clonotypes and omits some of them. V and J calls and clone size come straight from that table; D and trimming were deduced from the DNA. The repertoire holds 110,000 or so clones, under 85% seen once, with 1% to 1.5% in the top ten. The rearrangement joins TRBV6-1 to TRBJ2-5, with a tentative D call TRBD1 (5 bases). This receptor was taken from a man in his forties in good health and CMV-seronegative. The sample taken for sequencing was PBMCs. CDR3 sequence (DNA): TGTGCCAGCAGAAAATCAGACAGATATCAAGAGACCCAGTACTTC. The encoded protein is CASRKSDRYQETQYF.